The TCR beta chain under discussion was sequenced for a study of blood T cells in healthy people across ages. Overall study context: About one barcoded beta molecule was captured per two T cells (by template switching). Findings and limits, study-wide: Older age went with lower TCR beta diversity per million T cells, in a roughly linear way. As naive T cell percentage varied, TCR beta diversity correlated strongly with it.

PCR was performed a second time for roughly 7 to 12 cycles using a sample-barcoded 5' primer and a J-beta primer mix. Each cDNA molecule was tagged by a template-switch adaptor that had 12 random nucleotides. TCRdb analysed the 5' RACE reads with MiXCR anew, one entry per CDR3 protein. This sample has 1.5 million or so distinct CDR3 sequences, with 42% found just once. This CDR3 has 15 residues. CDR1 and CDR2 from the germline V gene are SGDLS and YYNGEE. A note on this clonotype: What it binds is not known.

Material: blood. The chain couples TRBV9 to TRBJ2-1; the D call may be TRBD1 or TRBD2 (5 bases each). The J call could be wrong; TRBJ2-7 is a better fit for the DNA end. This sequence originates from a woman aged 18-29 years in good health. CDR3 nucleotide sequence: TGTGCCAGCAGCACCGGGGCGAGCTCCTACAATGAGCAGTACTTC. It specifies CASSTGASSYNEQYF.